Listed below are T cell receptor beta chains from one sample, sequenced in a study of cytomegalovirus exposure and HLA in healthy donors. Sequencing was performed with immunoSEQ multiplex PCR; in TCRdb, only in-frame clones are kept and a portion is missing. Among roughly 80,000 clones listed, 67% were seen once. Sequenced sample: PBMCs. The receptors stem from a woman between 50 and 59 years old in good health and CMV-seropositive. Both conserved end residues are part of each CDR3. The D gene is left open where the match is weak. Clone size is stated in some rows and not others, as once, few, many or a class when expanded.

.	TRBV13	.	TRBJ2-7	TGTGCCAGCAGCTCCGGGACAAGCTACGAGCAGTACTTC	CASSSGTSYEQYF
.	TRBV28	.	TRBJ1-2	TGTGCCAGCAGCCCCTCTCAGCGGTTTGGCTACACCTTC	CASSPSQRFGYTF
.	TRBV6-5	.	TRBJ1-4	TGTGCCAGCAGTTACTCCGGGGTTCATGAAAAACTGTTTTTT	CASSYSGVHEKLFF
few	TRBV4-1	TRBD1	TRBJ2-7	TGCGCCAGCAGCCAACCAGGGGGCGGGAACGAGCAGTACTTC	CASSQPGGGNEQYF
.	TRBV5-4	.	TRBJ2-2	TGTGCCAGCAGCTTGGCAGGGAATCCAGGGGAGCTGTTTTTT	CASSLAGNPGELFF
.	TRBV5-6	.	TRBJ1-1	TGTGCCAGCAGCCCGTTAGGAAGGGGGGGCACTGAAGCTTTCTTT	CASSPLGRGGTEAFF
.	TRBV11-1	.	TRBJ1-3	TGTGCCAGCAGCTTAGGTGGCCCTCCTGGAAACACCATATATTTT	CASSLGGPPGNTIYF
medium-sized	TRBV4-1	.	TRBJ1-3	TGCGCCAGCAGCCGAGGACACTTAAACTCTGGAAACACCATATATTTT	CASSRGHLNSGNTIYF
.	TRBV2	.	TRBJ1-5	TGTGCCAGCAGATCGGCGGGTCGCAATCAGCCCCAGCATTTT	CASRSAGRNQPQHF
.	TRBV7-9	.	TRBJ1-2	TGTGCCAGCAGCTTAGGACAGAATGGCTACACCTTC	CASSLGQNGYTF
once	TRBV29-1	.	TRBJ1-1	TGCAGCGTGACCAGGGGAAGCACTGAAGCTTTCTTT	CSVTRGSTEAFF
few	TRBV5-1	.	TRBJ1-3	TGCGCCAGCAGCTTGGACATGTCGTCTGGAAACACCATATATTTT	CASSLDMSSGNTIYF
.	TRBV19	TRBD1	TRBJ1-1	TGTGCCAGTAGTATTGAGGGGGCGATAACTGAAGCTTTCTTT	CASSIEGAITEAFF
.	TRBV7-2	.	TRBJ1-5	TGTGCCAGCAGCTCGGCAGGGGTCTTCAATCAGCCCCAGCATTTT	CASSSAGVFNQPQHF
.	TRBV2	TRBD1	TRBJ1-1	TGTGCCAGCAGCTCTAGGGGGCTTCGCACTGAAGCTTTCTTT	CASSSRGLRTEAFF
.	TRBV7-9	TRBD2	TRBJ2-3	TGTGCCAGCAGCCAGGGGCGGGGGGGCACAGATACGCAGTATTTT	CASSQGRGGTDTQYF
.	TRBV7-3	.	TRBJ1-5	TGTGCCAGCAGCTTATGGTCGGGGGGGAATCAGCCCCAGCATTTT	CASSLWSGGNQPQHF
once	TRBV19	.	TRBJ2-3	TGTGCCAGTAGTGAAGGGGATAGCACAGATACGCAGTATTTT	CASSEGDSTDTQYF
.	TRBV6-5	.	TRBJ1-2	TGTGCCAGCAGTTACTCGAGAGGGTTGGGCTATGGCTACACCTTC	CASSYSRGLGYGYTF
.	TRBV19	TRBD1	TRBJ2-6	TGTGCCGCCAACAGGGGAGGGGCCAACGTCCTGACTTTC	CAANRGGANVLTF
.	TRBV2	.	TRBJ2-3	TGTGCCAGCACCAGAAGGGGAGGACCGGGGACAGATACGCAGTATTTT	CASTRRGGPGTDTQYF
few	TRBV6-1	TRBD2	TRBJ2-3	TGTGCCAGCAGTGAAGGGACTAGCGGGGGAGATACGCAGTATTTT	CASSEGTSGGDTQYF
.	TRBV5-6	.	TRBJ2-5	TGTGCCAGCAGCCCTGGGCCCCGGACAGTTTGGAAAGAGACCCAGTACTTC	CASSPGPRTVWKETQYF
.	TRBV6-4	TRBD1	TRBJ1-1	TGTGCCAGCCCCGGGACAGGGGTTCCTGAAGCTTTCTTT	CASPGTGVPEAFF
medium-sized	TRBV5-4	TRBD2	TRBJ2-7	TGTGCCAGCAGCTTTCCAGGACTAGCGCCCTACGAGCAGTACTTC	CASSFPGLAPYEQYF
.	TRBV19	.	TRBJ1-4	TGTGCCAGTAGGATTCAGGAGGAACTGTTTTTT	CASRIQEELFF
.	TRBV5-4	.	TRBJ2-3	TGTGCCAGCAGCTTGGTGGGCGGGGAAACAGATACGCAGTATTTT	CASSLVGGETDTQYF
.	TRBV6-5	TRBD1	TRBJ2-5	TGTGCCACCATGGACAGGAAAGAGACCCAGTACTTC	CATMDRKETQYF
.	TRBV27	TRBD1	TRBJ2-7	TGTGCCAGCAGTTTATCGGGACAGGTGTACGAGCAGTACTTC	CASSLSGQVYEQYF
.	TRBV5-6	TRBD1	TRBJ1-4	TGTGCCAGCAGCCAGGGACAGACTAATGAAAAACTGTTTTTT	CASSQGQTNEKLFF
.	TRBV4-1	.	TRBJ1-4	TGCGCCAGCAGCCACTCCCTACAGGGCATAGCGGAAAAACTGTTTTTT	CASSHSLQGIAEKLFF
.	TRBV7-6	TRBD1	TRBJ2-3	TGTGCCAGCAGGCTAACAGGGGGTGCAGATACGCAGTATTTT	CASRLTGGADTQYF
.	TRBV30	.	TRBJ1-1	TGTGCCTGGTGTACCGGGGGACCGAACACTGAAGCTTTCTTT	CAWCTGGPNTEAFF
once	TRBV21-1	.	TRBJ2-4	TGTGCCAGCAGTTTGAGGAACGTAAAAAACATTCAGTACTTC	CASSLRNVKNIQYF
.	TRBV5-4	TRBD1	TRBJ1-2	TGTGCCAGCAGCTTGGGGGACAGGGGGAACTATGGCTACACCTTC	CASSLGDRGNYGYTF
few	TRBV7-9	.	TRBJ1-1	TGTGCCAGCAGCTTCGGAGGCAGAGAAAACACTGAAGCTTTCTTT	CASSFGGRENTEAFF
.	TRBV9	.	TRBJ2-2	TGTGCCAGCAGCACAGGGAACACCGGGGAGCTGTTTTTT	CASSTGNTGELFF